This T cell receptor (beta chain) was observed in a study of blood T cells in healthy people across ages. Overall study findings and caveats: While age rose, TCR beta diversity per million T cells dropped in a roughly linear way. Bulk PBMC profiling left naive and antigen-experienced comparisons inconclusive.

A sample-barcoded 5' primer and a J-beta primer mix were used in a second PCR of roughly 7 to 11 cycles. Carrying 12 random nucleotides, a template-switch adaptor labeled each individual cDNA molecule. TCRdb ran MiXCR on the 5' RACE reads and lists one entry per CDR3 protein. The sample has about 1.4 million distinct CDR3 sequences; approximately 59% are singletons. A word on this clonotype: Its cognate antigen is unknown.

Sequences were obtained from blood. The source is a man in his late teens or twenties in good health.

The CDR3 sequence: CASSWDRGEQYF. The CDR3 bases are TGTGCCAGCAGCTGGGACAGGGGCGAGCAGTACTTC. The genes are TRBV28 and TRBJ2-7, with TRBD1 identical over 10 bases. Unmatched junction bases numbered 2, after V lost 6 bases and J lost 6 bases. CDR1 is MDHEN and CDR2 is SYDVKM in the germline V gene. This CDR3 contains 12 residues.